Following are 25 T cell receptor beta chains from one sample sequenced in a study of CD8 T cells in ankylosing spondylitis. Findings and caveats of the study: Seemingly distinctive of ankylosing spondylitis blood was a TCR beta motif formed by eight highly homologous variants.

TCRdb recomputed calls from the 5' RACE reads with MiXCR, one row per CDR3 protein. Counted here are around 490,000 distinct CDR3 sequences, 5.3% occurring once; the ten biggest clones make up around 3.6%. Their antigens are not known. The sample comprised blood, either unsorted or a sorted T cell fraction (not recorded which). These receptors all stem from a male donor with ankylosing spondylitis.

About this clonotype itself: Since a much larger clone is just one base distant, this may be a read error. V gene TRBV9 combines with J gene TRBJ2-1, with 11 bases identical to TRBD2. The V gene's germline CDR1 is SGDLS and CDR2 YYNGEE. The CDR3 is 16 residues long. V lost 4 bases and J lost 5; bases outside the gene matches: 8. CDR3 protein: CASSQFSGGVHNEQFF. CDR3 nucleotide sequence: TGTGCCAGCAGCCAATTTAGCGGGGGGGTCCACAATGAGCAGTTCTTC.

This clonotype occurred many times. This chain uses TRBV6-1 with TRBJ1-1; D gene uncertain. There are 12 residues in the CDR3. Per the germline V gene, CDR1 is MNHNS and CDR2 is SASEGT. Trimming left V 2 bases short and J 5 bases short, with 6 bases between. The CDR3 loop reads CASSEFRTEAFF. The CDR3 DNA sequence: TGTGCCAGCAGTGAATTTAGGACTGAAGCTTTCTTT.

This clonotype was recorded at least ten times. The chain has TRBV7-9 and TRBJ2-1, with 7 bases matching TRBD2. Germline CDR1 and CDR2: SEHNR and FQNEAQ (reference sequence). The CDR3 sequence is 12 residues long. The ends lost 7 bases at V and 7 bases at J; junction bases unmatched: 4. The CDR3 DNA reads TGTGCCAGCACCTATAGCGGGAATGAGCAGTTCTTC. Amino acid sequence: CASTYSGNEQFF.

This clonotype was found many times. J is TRBJ2-7 and V is TRBV10-3; perhaps TRBD1 as D (5 bases). The CDR3 loop spans 15 amino acids. CDR1 is ENHRY, CDR2 SYGVKD, per germline. Trimming pared 8 bases from V and 4 bases from J, leaving 21 bases between. As DNA, the CDR3 is TGTGCCATCTCTCAAGGGGCCTACAGCGCATACGAGCAGTACTTC. Translated: CAISQGAYSAYEQYF.

In its sample, this clonotype was seen many times. This sequence joins TRBV7-2 and TRBJ2-5; the D gene could be TRBD1 or TRBD2 (5 bases each). Trimming removed 1 base from V and 5 bases from J, with 11 bases in between. Looked up from germline, CDR1 is SGHTA and CDR2 is FQGNSA. There are 14 residues in the CDR3. The CDR3 DNA reads TGTGCCAGCAGCTTAGGAGGGGCAGGGGAGACCCAGTACTTC. Protein product: CASSLGGAGETQYF.

This clonotype was picked up many times. The chain is built from TRBV25-1 and TRBJ1-2; 7 positions agree with TRBD1. Per germline, CDR1 MGHDK and CDR2 SYGVNS. After removal of 6 bases from V and 8 bases from J, the junction contained 9 bases not matched to a gene. The CDR3 has 13 residues. The CDR3 protein is CASRFTGAGGYTF. The CDR3 DNA follows: TGTGCCAGCAGATTTACAGGGGCGGGGGGCTACACCTTC.

This clonotype occurred many times. The CDR3: CASSFVGLNTEAFF. The CDR3, as DNA: TGTGCCAGCAGCTTCGTGGGGCTGAACACTGAAGCTTTCTTT. This chain links TRBV7-2 with TRBJ1-1; a weak D match, TRBD1 (5 bases). Germline V gene data show CDR1 as SGHTA and CDR2 as FQGNSA. The germline V and J ends were trimmed by 3 bases and 0 bases, with 8 bases remaining between them. The CDR3 is made up of 14 amino acids. Full variable domain (remainder filled in from reference TRBV7-2 and TRBJ1-1): GAGVSQSPSNKVTEKGKDVELRCDPISGHTALYWYRQSLGQGLEFLIYFQGNSAPDKSGLPSDRFSAERTGGSVSTLTIQRTQQEDSAVYLCASSFVGLNTEAFFGQGTRLTVV.

This clonotype was detected a few times. The J gene is TRBJ2-1, the V gene TRBV27; 8 bases match TRBD2. CDR3 length equals 14 residues. Per germline, CDR1 MNHEY and CDR2 SMNVEV (reference sequence). V lost 6 bases to trimming and J lost 2 bases; unmatched junction nucleotides: 3. CDR3 sequence (DNA): TGTGCCAGCAGGCGGGGGGCCACCTACAATGAGCAGTTCTTC. Translating it yields CASRRGATYNEQFF.

In this sample, this clonotype turned up many times. The CDR3 loop is CSATPPHTGSDGYTF. The CDR3, as DNA: TGCAGTGCTACCCCTCCTCACACGGGCTCGGATGGCTACACCTTC. This chain uses TRBV20-1 with TRBJ1-2; D remains ambiguous. Germline CDR1 is DFQATT and CDR2 is SNEGSKA (reference sequence). The length of the CDR3 is 15 residues. V was shortened by 4 bases and J by 6 bases, with 21 bases between the two germline ends.

V and J are TRBV5-6 and TRBJ2-7, with 7 bases aligning to TRBD1. Looked up from germline, CDR1 is SGHDT and CDR2 is YYEEEE. This CDR3 is 13 amino acids long. The junction had 9 bases not matched to a gene; V was cut back by 3 bases and J by 9 bases. Here the CDR3 reads CASSSGQGQWQYF. CDR3 coding DNA: TGTGCCAGCAGCTCCGGCCAGGGACAGTGGCAGTACTTC.

This clonotype was counted ten times or more. This chain links TRBV20-1 with TRBJ2-4; tentatively, D is TRBD2 (5 bases). The germline CDR1 and CDR2 sequences are DFQATT and SNEGSKA (reference sequence). The CDR3 has 13 residues. Between the trimmed V and J ends, which lost 3 bases and 7 bases, there was a span of 13 bases. CDR3 sequence: CSARDFGTNIQYF. CDR3 nucleotide sequence: TGCAGTGCTAGGGACTTCGGTACCAACATTCAGTACTTC.

There are many counts of this clonotype. The gene calls are TRBV12-3 or TRBV12-4 and TRBJ2-5; 8 nucleotides agree with TRBD2. V gave up 1 base and J gave up 5 bases; unmatched junction bases: 3. The CDR3 consists of 14 residues. DNA of the CDR3: TGTGCCAGCAGTTTAGGTCTAGCGGGCGAGACCCAGTACTTC. Translated, it gives CASSLGLAGETQYF.

This clonotype appeared many times. This chain uses TRBV20-1 with TRBJ2-7; D may be TRBD1 (5 bases). The length of the CDR3 is 12 residues. Looked up from germline, CDR1 is DFQATT and CDR2 is SNEGSKA (reference sequence). Between the trimmed V and J ends, which lost 6 bases and 0 bases, there was a span of 9 bases. The CDR3 region has the DNA TGCAGTGCAGAACAGGTCTCCTACGAGCAGTACTTC. This codes for CSAEQVSYEQYF.

This clonotype was recorded many times. V is TRBV6-1 and J is TRBJ2-2, with 8 bases lining up with TRBD1. V was clipped by 6 bases and J by 1 base; unmatched bases: 1. The CDR3 has 14 amino acids. Germline loops: CDR1 MNHNS, CDR2 SASEGT. The CDR3 loop is CASRGQGNTGELFF. The CDR3 DNA is TGTGCCAGCAGAGGACAGGGGAACACCGGGGAGCTGTTTTTT.

The sample holds many counts of this clonotype. The chain links TRBV29-1 to TRBJ2-7, with 9 bases that match TRBD1. CDR1 is SQVTM and CDR2 is ANQGSEA in the germline V gene. This CDR3 is built from 13 residues. V was pared by 2 bases and J by 6 bases, with 5 bases of the junction left unmatched. CDR3 sequence: CSVEIQGAVEQYF. The CDR3 DNA reads as TGCAGCGTTGAAATACAGGGGGCGGTCGAGCAGTACTTC.

In its sample, this clonotype was seen many times. The J gene is TRBJ1-1, the V gene TRBV20-1; D possibly corresponds to TRBD1 (5 bases). Germline CDR1 DFQATT, CDR2 SNEGSKA (reference sequence). This CDR3 spans 15 amino acids. The germline V and J ends were trimmed by 3 bases and 5 bases, with 19 bases remaining between them. CDR3 protein: CSARDPGGGGTEAFF. The DNA of the CDR3 is TGCAGTGCTAGGGACCCGGGGGGGGGAGGTACTGAAGCTTTCTTT.

This clonotype was recorded at least ten times. CDR3 sequence: CASSRTSGGGETQYF. The CDR3 bases are TGTGCCAGCAGTCGGACTAGCGGGGGTGGAGAGACCCAGTACTTC. The V gene is TRBV7-2, the J gene TRBJ2-5; 13 nucleotides line up with TRBD2. There are 15 residues in the CDR3. V gave up 6 bases and J gave up 4 bases; unmatched junction bases: 5. Per the germline V gene, CDR1 is SGHTA and CDR2 is FQGNSA. The variable domain in full, completed from reference TRBV7-2 and TRBJ2-5, reads GAGVSQSPSNKVTEKGKDVELRCDPISGHTALYWYRQSLGQGLEFLIYFQGNSAPDKSGLPSDRFSAERTGGSVSTLTIQRTQQEDSAVYLCASSRTSGGGETQYFGPGTRLLVL.

This clonotype was detected a few times. This chain uses TRBV12-3 or TRBV12-4 with TRBJ1-1, with a tentative D call TRBD1 (5 bases). V was clipped by 6 bases and J by 2 bases, with 25 bases between them. The CDR3 runs 18 residues. CDR3 protein: CASRSSERAGDGNTEAFF. CDR3 sequence (DNA): TGTGCCAGCAGATCATCCGAACGAGCGGGGGATGGAAACACTGAAGCTTTCTTT.

V and J are TRBV14 and TRBJ2-4, with unresolved D. V lost 3 bases and J 0 bases, leaving 9 bases between the germline ends. The CDR3 has 15 amino acids. CDR1 and CDR2 (germline): SGHDN, FVKESK. CDR3 sequence reads: CASSHTSLAKNIQYF. The CDR3 nucleotides are TGTGCCAGCAGCCATACATCCTTAGCCAAAAACATTCAGTACTTC.

In its sample, this clonotype was seen many times. This chain uses TRBV28 with TRBJ2-1; D call uncertain. Trimming took 2 bases from V and 8 from J, leaving 16 bases between them. The length of the CDR3 is 15 residues. The germline V gene has CDR1 MDHEN and CDR2 SYDVKM. For the CDR3, the DNA is TGTGCCAGCAGTTTAGGCGGACCGTTGACCGATGAGCAGTTCTTC. It codes for CASSLGGPLTDEQFF.

At least ten counts were recorded for this clonotype. The V gene is TRBV12-3 or TRBV12-4, the J gene TRBJ2-7; D is possibly TRBD1 (6 bases). The length of the CDR3 is 14 residues. Trimming stripped 4 bases from V and 3 bases from J, with 13 bases between. The CDR3 bases are TGTGCCAGCAGTTCCCGGGACATTGTCTACGAGCAGTACTTC. This sequence encodes CASSSRDIVYEQYF.

To note about this clonotype: Just one base apart from a much larger clone, this may be a read error. The genes are TRBV5-5 and TRBJ2-7; D tentatively reads TRBD1 or TRBD2 (5 bases each). The CDR3 length is 14 residues. The germline CDR1 and CDR2 sequences are SGHKS and YYEKEE (reference sequence). V was cut by 4 bases and J by 3 bases, with 14 bases left in between. The CDR3 protein is CASSGRDGNYEQYF. The CDR3 nucleotides read TGTGCCAGCAGCGGACGGGACGGGAACTACGAGCAGTACTTC.

This clonotype was counted ten times or more. This chain links TRBV10-3 with TRBJ2-3; 11 bases are shared with TRBD1. Trimming removed 3 bases from V and 4 bases from J; junction bases left unmatched: 3. The germline gives CDR1 ENHRY, CDR2 SYGVKD. CDR3 length: 15 residues. The DNA of the CDR3 is TGTGCCATCAGTGATTGGGACAGGGGGGCAGATACGCAGTATTTT. This translates into CAISDWDRGADTQYF.

The count of this clonotype is one. Being one base from a much bigger clone, this may be a read error. The chain is built from TRBV4-1 and TRBJ2-1, with 14 bases that match TRBD2. CDR1 and CDR2 (germline): MGHRA, YSYEKL. The CDR3 is 17 residues long. This chain's CDR3 is CAISPGLAGGPSNEQFF. As DNA, the CDR3 is TGCGCCATCAGCCCCGGACTAGCGGGAGGCCCCTCCAATGAGCAGTTCTTC.

This clonotype was seen repeatedly, ten times or more. The chain couples TRBV5-1 to TRBJ1-1; possibly TRBD1 for D (6 bases). V was clipped by 2 bases and J by 6 bases, with 17 bases between them. Germline CDR1 is SGHRS and CDR2 is YFSETQ. The CDR3 runs to 15 residues. The CDR3 protein is CASSLDPLNRAEAFF. CDR3 nucleotide sequence: TGCGCCAGCAGCTTAGACCCCCTAAACAGGGCTGAAGCTTTCTTT.